Following are 4 T cell receptor beta chains from one sample sequenced in a study of blood T cell repertoires in COVID-19. Profiling relied on immunoSEQ multiplex PCR, and the TCRdb table lists in-frame clones only, not all of them. The sample contains approximately 70,000 clones, 75% to 90% of which appear only once. Sequenced material: peripheral blood. The receptors here all came from a human donor in a cohort sampled during active COVID-19.

The chain joins TRBV5-1 to TRBJ2-1, with 11 bases aligning to TRBD2. The J segment lost 0 bases and the V segment lost 4 bases, leaving 12 bases of the junction unmatched. Looked up from germline, CDR1 is SGHRS and CDR2 is YFSETQ. The CDR3 is 19 residues long. CDR3 DNA sequence: TGCGCCAGCAGCCCAGCCGGGACTAGCGGACAAAGCTCCTACAATGAGCAGTTCTTC. Its translation is CASSPAGTSGQSSYNEQFF.

The CDR3 DNA reads TGTGCCAGCAGTGAAAACGGACAGAACTATGGCTACACCTTC. The encoded protein is CASSENGQNYGYTF. The J gene is TRBJ1-2, the V gene TRBV6-1, with D possibly being TRBD1 (6 bases). CDR3 length: 14 residues. Germline V CDR1 and CDR2: MNHNS, SASEGT. Trimming removed 2 bases from V and 2 bases from J, with 9 bases in between.

The rearrangement uses TRBV18 and TRBJ2-7; weak D call: TRBD2 (5 bases). The CDR3 runs 12 residues. CDR1 is KGHSH, CDR2 LQKENI, per germline. Trimming stripped 2 bases from V and 5 bases from J, with 7 bases between. The CDR3 DNA follows: TGTGCCAGCTCACCAACGGGAAACGAGCAGTACTTC. It is translated as CASSPTGNEQYF.

The rearrangement uses TRBV10-2 and TRBJ2-1, with 7 bases matching TRBD2. Trimming took 3 bases from V and 4 from J; bases not matched to a gene: 3. Looked up from germline, CDR1 is WSHSY and CDR2 is SAAADI. The CDR3 spans 14 residues. CDR3 coding DNA: TGCGCCAGCAGTGAAGCGGGGTCATACAATGAGCAGTTCTTC. Translated: CASSEAGSYNEQFF.